This T cell receptor (beta chain) was obtained from a study of post-analysis software for immune sequencing data. The TCR beta cDNA libraries carried unique molecular identifiers. Input populations of roughly 0.9 to 10 million T cells gave rise to about 480,000 cDNA molecules. TCRdb reanalysed the PCR reads using MiXCR and keeps one entry per CDR3 protein. In the table there are approximately 250,000 distinct CDR3 sequences, 36% of which are singletons. Study-wide results and caveats: Among 5 or 6 TRBV segments more frequent in patients than controls were TRBV5-6, TRBV5-1 and TRBV20-1. Under F measure analysis, samples from one preparation batch co-clustered strongly. Comparison with controls showed significantly lower normalized Chao1 diversity in multiple sclerosis patients.

Trimming left V 5 bases short and J 0 bases short, with 13 bases between. The CDR3 runs to 15 residues. Germline V gene data show CDR1 as LGHDT and CDR2 as YNNKEL (reference sequence). This clonotype was seen a handful of times. No antigen is known for it. Sequences were obtained from blood. This clonotype originated in a girl between 10 and 17 years old with multiple sclerosis. This rearrangement joins TRBV3-1 to TRBJ1-2; D perhaps matches TRBD1 (5 bases). The CDR3 sequence is CASSSQGGTNYGYTF. CDR3 coding DNA: TGTGCCAGCAGCTCCCAGGGCGGGACTAACTATGGCTACACCTTC.